This paragraph covers one TCR beta chain sequence. CDR1 is MDHEN and CDR2 is SYDVKM in the germline V gene. Trimming pared 4 bases from V and 4 bases from J, leaving 5 bases between. This CDR3 has 13 residues. This record belongs to a study of blood T cell repertoires in COVID-19. The authors' processing: Quantification of nucleated cells was approximated via reference gene primer amplification. Clones were read by immunoSEQ multiplex PCR, and TCRdb kept only the in-frame ones, dropping some. The V and J calls and clone size are taken from that table; D and trimming were inferred from the DNA. Among 200,000 to 250,000 clones listed, roughly 80% were seen once.

The chain links TRBV28 to TRBJ2-6; unclear D gene. This TCR was recovered from a woman in her forties or fifties with acute or convalescent COVID-19. The material sequenced was peripheral blood. This CDR3 is CASSSPGANVLTF. The CDR3 DNA is TGTGCCAGCAGTTCCCCAGGGGCCAACGTCCTGACTTTC.